Included here is one TCR beta chain sequence, with context. Antigen unknown. The sample originates from a study of T cell clonotyping in hematopoietic cell transplantation. Data came from immunoSEQ multiplex PCR; TCRdb stores just in-frame clones and leaves some out. This sample has approximately 16,000 clones, with around 93% found just once. Trimming took 4 bases from V and 0 from J, leaving 10 bases between them. Germline loops: CDR1 SNHLY, CDR2 FYNNEI. The CDR3 runs 14 residues. Time point of the sample: recipient sample about 28 days before transplant, after cytoreduction. Blood collection times were about day -28 and days 30, 100, 180 posttransplant. Study findings and constraints: After transplant, recipient diversity fell while pathologically expanded clonotypes grew through day 180. CD4 and CD8 repertoire contributions could not be separated without sorting.

This sample comprised peripheral blood mononuclear cells, obtained before stem cell transplant. The sequence was collected from a young man with biphenotypic leukemia. Some clones in this sample may be carry-over from other donors' samples. The chain has TRBV2 and TRBJ2-7; weak D call: TRBD1 (5 bases). The CDR3 sequence is CASSGTQSSYEQYF. In nucleotides, the CDR3 is TGTGCCAGCAGTGGGACACAGAGCTCCTACGAGCAGTACTTC.